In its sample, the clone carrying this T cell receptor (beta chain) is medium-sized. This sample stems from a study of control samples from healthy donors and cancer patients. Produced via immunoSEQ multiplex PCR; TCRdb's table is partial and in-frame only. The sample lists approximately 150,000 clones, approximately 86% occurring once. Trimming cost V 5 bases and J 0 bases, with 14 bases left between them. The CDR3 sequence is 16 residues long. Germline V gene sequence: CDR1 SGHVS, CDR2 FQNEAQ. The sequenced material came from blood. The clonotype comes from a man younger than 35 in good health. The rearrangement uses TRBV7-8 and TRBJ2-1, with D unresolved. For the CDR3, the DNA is TGTGCCAGCAGCCCGCCGACTCCTAGCTCCTACAATGAGCAGTTCTTC. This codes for CASSPPTPSSYNEQFF.